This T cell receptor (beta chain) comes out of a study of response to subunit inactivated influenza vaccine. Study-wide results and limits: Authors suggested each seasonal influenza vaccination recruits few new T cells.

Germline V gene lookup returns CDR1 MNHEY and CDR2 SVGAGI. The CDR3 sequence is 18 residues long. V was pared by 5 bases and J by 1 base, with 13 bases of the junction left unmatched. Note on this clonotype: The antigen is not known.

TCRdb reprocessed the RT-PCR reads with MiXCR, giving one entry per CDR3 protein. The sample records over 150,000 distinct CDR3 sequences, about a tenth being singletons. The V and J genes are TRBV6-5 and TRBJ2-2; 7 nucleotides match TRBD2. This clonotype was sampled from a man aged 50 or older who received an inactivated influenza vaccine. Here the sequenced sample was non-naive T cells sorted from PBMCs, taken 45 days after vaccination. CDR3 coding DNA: TGTGCCAGCAGTAACCCACCGCCCCTAGCGGTGAACACCGGGGAGCTGTTTTTT. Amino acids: CASSNPPPLAVNTGELFF.